This T cell receptor (beta chain) is drawn from a study of blood T cells in healthy people across ages (dated by TCRdb to about 2015). Turning to the overall study: In model experiments, template switching captured about one uniquely barcoded TCR beta cDNA molecule for every two T cells. Using deep sequencing normalized with unique cDNA molecular identifiers, the study measured how TCR beta repertoire diversity changes with age. The donors were divided into four age groups: young (average around 16 years), middle-aged (over 35), aged (approximately 62) and long-lived (about 80). The study analyzed two additional independent replicas of 1 million unique cDNA reads from the same blood draw for two donors, one aged 18 to 29 and one aged 80 or older. Broader findings and caveats from the paper: Bulk unsorted PBMC profiling prevented conclusive comparison of naive and antigen-experienced compartments. Compared with the aged group, the long-lived group had more naive CD4+ T cells, fewer expanded clones and increased TCR diversity, suggesting age selection. The CMV infection status of donors was not known, potentially confounding age-related changes in expanded clonotypes. Estimates of total diversity based on one million sequenced T cells were considered lower bounds and underestimates. Observed TCR beta diversity correlated strongly with the percentage of naive T cells measured by flow cytometry. Observed TCR beta diversity per million T cells fell roughly linearly with age, and a significant reduction was already apparent by age around 39.

Concerning this clonotype: Its antigen is not yet known. No base quality values were provided; no much bigger clone lies one nucleotide off.

Looking up the germline V gene yields CDR1 SGHTA and CDR2 FQGNSA. The CDR3 spans 17 residues, from the cysteine through the phenylalanine. CDR3 DNA is the only sequence kept; it has 51 bases, read in frame from the first base. Donors were 30 to 45 systemically healthy Caucasian individuals from Russia aged roughly 6 to 90 years. Each donor gave roughly 9.5 milliliters of peripheral blood, collected into EDTA-treated Vacutainer tubes. Ficoll-Paque density-gradient centrifugation was used to isolate PBMCs, with at least 7 million obtained per sample. Total RNA, at least 6 micrograms per sample, was extracted from PBMCs with Trizol reagent. Naive CD45RAhigh/CD27high T cell percentages were measured by flow cytometry on a PBMC aliquot from every donor. The library was generated by 5' RACE. The sequencing machine was an Illumina HiSeq 2500. A second PCR of 7 to 11 cycles was performed with a sample-barcoded 5' primer and a J-beta primer mix. A unique molecular identifier was introduced onto each TCR beta cDNA molecule by a template-switch 5' adaptor carrying 12 random nucleotides. Each sample yielded at least 2.5 million CDR3-containing paired-end reads. All of the RNA was converted into first-strand cDNA using the Mint cDNA synthesis kit, with a TRBC-specific oligonucleotide serving as the primer. After uracil-DNA glycosylase treatment, a first 18-cycle PCR used universal primers M1SS and BC2_uni_R on all cDNA. As for the authors' bioinformatics: Normalization of each sample was performed by random selection of 1 million high-quality reads, each carrying a distinct molecular identifier. Reads sharing molecular identifiers were discarded rather than binned into consensus sequences. CDR3 identification, clonotype clustering and error correction used MiTCR with a Q25 quality threshold and the strictest error-elimination algorithm. A nonparametric unseen species model with Euler transformation was used to estimate a lower bound on total TCR beta diversity. The public reads were reanalyzed by TCRdb: fastp trimming at Q25, MiXCR alignment, in-frame beta chains only. Each CDR3 protein gets just one entry, which takes the most common genes and DNA from the rows behind it. TCRdb assigned the V and J calls; the authors' analysis was not used. The sample yields 750,000 to 850,000 distinct CDR3 sequences; about 25% were counted once. The top ten clonotypes cover 3% to 4% of the sample.

Another study also made use of these data, one on T cells of mothers and their children. As described in the second report: Nine systemically healthy Caucasian individuals served as donors, namely three mothers together with their six children. cDNA synthesis used all of the extracted RNA, with 1.5 ug of RNA in each 15 ul reaction. In the second PCR, the M1S primer introduced both the sample barcodes and 2-4 random nucleotides. Over 8.5 million TCR beta CDR3 reads were obtained for each mother, and 2.5 million to 3 million reads were obtained for each child. In both related and unrelated pairs, thymic selection shapes the output of TCR recombination in a similar way, with inherited differences having only a minor effect. Normalized repertoire overlap was always found to be slightly, but never significantly, higher in related mother-child pairs than in unrelated mother-child pairs. With a sensitivity of approximately 93 clones per million clonotypes, no persistent microchimeric T cell clones were detected. To look for features that set related mother-child pairs apart from unrelated individuals, the researchers ran deep NGS to compare the TCR beta repertoires of mothers and children. Mothers averaged around 40 +/- 4 years of age and children averaged approximately 11 +/- 4 years. After adapter ligation was performed with NEBNext reagents, the libraries were sequenced on an Illumina HiSeq 2000 with 100+100 nt paired-end reads. To prevent cross-contamination, the mother and child libraries were prepared a month apart and were sequenced in separate runs. For each donor, somewhere between roughly 450,000 and 2,000,000 distinct TCR beta clonotypes were identified. Naive TCR beta clonotypes were estimated from low-frequency clonotypes matched to each donor's FACS-determined naive share, without sorting.

Material: blood. The TCR comes from a boy under 18 in good health. The V and J segments used are TRBV7-2 and TRBJ2-5, and TRBD2 matches 8 of the central bases. The J call may not be correct, given that the DNA end is closer to TRBJ2-1. The DNA sequence follows: TGTGCCAGCAGCCCCGAGGCCCGCGGGGGGTCTGGGAGTGAGCAGTTCTTC. This translates into CASSPEARGGSGSEQFF.